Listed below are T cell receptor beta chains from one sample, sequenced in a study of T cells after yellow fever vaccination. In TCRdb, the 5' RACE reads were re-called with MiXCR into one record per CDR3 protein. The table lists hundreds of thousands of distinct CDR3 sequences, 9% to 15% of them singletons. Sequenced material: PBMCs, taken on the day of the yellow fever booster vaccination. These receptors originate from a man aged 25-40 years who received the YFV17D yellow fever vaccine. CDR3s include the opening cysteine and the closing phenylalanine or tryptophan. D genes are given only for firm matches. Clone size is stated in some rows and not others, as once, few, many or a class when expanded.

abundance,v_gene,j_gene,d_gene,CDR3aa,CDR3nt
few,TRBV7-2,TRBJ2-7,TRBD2,CASSRLAGVGEQYF,TGTGCCAGCAGCCGGCTAGCGGGAGTTGGCGAGCAGTACTTC
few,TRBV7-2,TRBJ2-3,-,CASSVDLGADTQYF,TGTGCCAGCAGCGTCGACTTGGGGGCGGATACGCAGTATTTT
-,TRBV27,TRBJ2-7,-,CASSTGRAAPFYEQYF,TGTGCCAGCTCGACCGGCAGGGCCGCTCCCTTCTACGAGCAGTACTTC
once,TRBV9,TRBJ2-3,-,CASSVATTSSTDTQYF,TGTGCCAGCAGCGTAGCTACGACAAGCAGCACAGATACGCAGTATTTT
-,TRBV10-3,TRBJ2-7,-,CAISEGQNYEQYF,TGTGCCATCAGTGAAGGACAGAACTACGAGCAGTACTTC
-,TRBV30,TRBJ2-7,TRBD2,CAWRREGSEQYF,TGTGCCTGGCGGCGGGAGGGCTCCGAGCAGTACTTC
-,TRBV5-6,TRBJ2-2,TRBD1,CASSPLTGGITGELFF,TGTGCCAGCAGCCCACTCACAGGGGGCATCACCGGGGAGCTGTTTTTT
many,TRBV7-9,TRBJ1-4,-,CASSGMDISNEKLFF,TGTGCCAGCAGCGGAATGGACATATCGAATGAAAAACTGTTTTTT
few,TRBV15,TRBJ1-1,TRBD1,CATSQGVTEAFF,TGTGCCACCAGCCAGGGGGTCACTGAAGCTTTCTTT
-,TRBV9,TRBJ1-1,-,CASSVGGLSTEAFF,TGTGCCAGCAGCGTAGGAGGGTTATCCACTGAAGCTTTCTTT
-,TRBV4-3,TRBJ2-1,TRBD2,CASSQDYPSGGSNEQFF,TGCGCCAGCAGCCAAGATTATCCTAGCGGGGGGTCCAATGAGCAGTTCTTC
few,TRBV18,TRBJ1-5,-,CASSPAGDQPQHF,TGTGCCAGCTCACCAGCGGGGGATCAGCCCCAGCATTTT
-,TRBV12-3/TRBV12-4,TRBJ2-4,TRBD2,CASSLDRGGLLRNIQYF,TGTGCCAGCAGTTTAGACCGGGGGGGGCTTCTCAGAAACATTCAGTACTTC
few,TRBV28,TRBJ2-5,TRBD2,CASNHIAGSWETQYF,TGTGCCAGCAATCATATAGCGGGAAGTTGGGAGACCCAGTACTTC
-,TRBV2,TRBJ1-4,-,CASSEVEEKLFF,TGTGCCAGCAGTGAAGTTGAGGAAAAACTGTTTTTT
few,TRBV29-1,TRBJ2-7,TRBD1,CSVETGISYEQYF,TGCAGCGTTGAGACAGGGATCTCCTACGAGCAGTACTTC
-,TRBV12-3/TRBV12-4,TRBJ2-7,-,CASSSQTDGEQYF,TGTGCCAGCAGTTCTCAGACGGACGGAGAGCAGTACTTC
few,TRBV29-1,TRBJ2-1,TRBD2,CSVEVMGGSEQFF,TGCAGCGTTGAAGTAATGGGGGGGAGTGAGCAGTTCTTC
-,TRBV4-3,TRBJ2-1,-,CASSHDSHPYNEQFF,TGCGCCAGCAGCCACGACAGCCACCCCTACAATGAGCAGTTCTTC
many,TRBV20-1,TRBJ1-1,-,CSAGGVANTEAFF,TGCAGTGCCGGAGGGGTCGCGAACACTGAAGCTTTCTTT
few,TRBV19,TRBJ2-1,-,CASTLTGHSLNNEQFF,TGTGCCAGTACCTTAACAGGGCACTCCCTTAACAATGAGCAGTTCTTC
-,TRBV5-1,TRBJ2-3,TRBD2,CASSLAGVTTDTQYF,TGCGCCAGCAGCTTAGCGGGAGTTACCACAGATACGCAGTATTTT
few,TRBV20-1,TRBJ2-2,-,CSAGLVSGATGELFF,TGCAGTGCTGGCCTGGTCAGTGGGGCCACCGGGGAGCTGTTTTTT
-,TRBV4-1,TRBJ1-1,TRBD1,CASALTGTLTEAFF,TGCGCCAGCGCTCTGACAGGGACCCTCACTGAAGCTTTCTTT
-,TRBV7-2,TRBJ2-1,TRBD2,CASTSLPPGLVSNEQFF,TGTGCCAGCACCTCCCTCCCCCCGGGACTAGTATCCAATGAGCAGTTCTTC
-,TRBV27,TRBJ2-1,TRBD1,CASQERQGISYNEQFF,TGTGCCAGCCAAGAGAGACAGGGCATATCCTACAATGAGCAGTTCTTC
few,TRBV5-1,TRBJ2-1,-,CASSLAVNSYNEQFF,TGCGCCAGCAGCTTGGCAGTTAACTCCTACAATGAGCAGTTCTTC
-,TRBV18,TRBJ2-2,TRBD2,CASSPSLAGHTGELFF,TGTGCCAGCTCACCAAGTCTAGCGGGACACACCGGGGAGCTGTTTTTT
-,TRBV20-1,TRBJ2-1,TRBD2,CSAFTGGTSGFNEQFF,TGCAGTGCTTTTACAGGGGGGACTAGCGGGTTCAATGAGCAGTTCTTC
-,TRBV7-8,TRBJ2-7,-,CASLSQGTYYEQYF,TGTGCCAGCTTATCCCAGGGAACCTACTACGAGCAGTACTTC
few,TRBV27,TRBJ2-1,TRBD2,CASSLTAGELNNEQFF,TGTGCCAGCAGTTTAACGGCGGGAGAGCTCAACAATGAGCAGTTCTTC
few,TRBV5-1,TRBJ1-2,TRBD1,CASQPGTGVGYTF,TGCGCCAGCCAGCCCGGGACAGGAGTCGGCTACACCTTC
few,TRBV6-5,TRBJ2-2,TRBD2,CASSYSAREANTGELFF,TGTGCCAGCAGTTACTCGGCGCGGGAGGCGAACACCGGGGAGCTGTTTTTT
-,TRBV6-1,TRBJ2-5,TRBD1,CASSALQGLGGETQYF,TGTGCCAGCAGTGCGTTACAGGGGCTGGGTGGAGAGACCCAGTACTTC
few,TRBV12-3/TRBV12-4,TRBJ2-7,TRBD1,CASTRTGVGYEQYF,TGTGCCAGCACCAGGACAGGGGTAGGGTACGAGCAGTACTTC
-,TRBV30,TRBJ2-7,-,CAWSSRSLQYF,TGTGCCTGGAGTTCTCGTAGCCTACAGTACTTC
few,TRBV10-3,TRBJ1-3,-,CAISKGPSSGNTIYF,TGTGCCATCAGTAAGGGACCGAGCTCTGGAAACACCATATATTTT
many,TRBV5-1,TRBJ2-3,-,CASTSASGTDTQYF,TGCGCCAGCACCTCTGCGTCGGGCACAGATACGCAGTATTTT
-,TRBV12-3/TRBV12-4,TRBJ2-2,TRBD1,CASTGRTGGTGELFF,TGTGCCAGCACCGGGCGGACAGGGGGCACCGGGGAGCTGTTTTTT
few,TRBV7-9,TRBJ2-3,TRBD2,CASSPHSAGVETQYF,TGTGCCAGCAGCCCGCATTCGGCGGGAGTAGAGACGCAGTATTTT
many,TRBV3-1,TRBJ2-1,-,CASSNSQGARSEQFF,TGTGCCAGCAGCAACAGCCAAGGGGCGAGATCCGAGCAGTTCTTC
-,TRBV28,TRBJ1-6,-,CASKPMGARGNSPLHF,TGTGCCAGCAAACCAATGGGAGCCAGGGGAAATTCACCCCTCCACTTT
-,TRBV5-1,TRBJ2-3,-,CASSDGGTYGDTQYF,TGCGCCAGCAGCGACGGCGGGACGTATGGGGATACGCAGTATTTT
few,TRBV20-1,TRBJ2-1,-,CSATLGAPNEQFF,TGCAGTGCCACCCTGGGCGCCCCCAATGAGCAGTTCTTC
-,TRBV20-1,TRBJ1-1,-,CSARGPNADTEAFF,TGCAGTGCTAGGGGTCCGAATGCGGACACTGAAGCTTTCTTT
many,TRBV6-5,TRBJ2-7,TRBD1,CASSPPGQGTNEQYF,TGTGCCAGCAGTCCACCGGGACAGGGCACGAACGAGCAGTACTTC